The entry below gives a single TCR beta chain sequence along with its context. The sample comes from a study of blood T cell repertoires in COVID-19. The overall study: The study drew acute and convalescent COVID-19 samples from the United States, Italy and Spain.

Assay used: immunoSEQ multiplex PCR; TCRdb lists only in-frame clones, some missing. The sample consists of approximately 170,000 clones, 80% to 85% of them appearing once. CDR1 is LNHNV and CDR2 is YYDKDF in the germline V gene (reference sequence). Trimming pared 0 bases from V and 0 bases from J, leaving 9 bases between. The CDR3 loop spans 16 amino acids. The sequence derives from a woman between 50 and 59 years old who had recovered from COVID-19. What was sequenced was PBMCs or T cells enriched from blood (not recorded which). The V gene is TRBV15, the J gene TRBJ1-3; D is unresolved. The CDR3 sequence is CATSRDLQASGNTIYF. CDR3 coding DNA: TGTGCCACCAGCAGAGATCTTCAGGCCTCTGGAAACACCATATATTTT.